This T cell receptor beta chain is from a study of blood T cells in healthy people across ages. Study context: About one barcoded beta molecule was captured per two T cells (by template switching). Findings of the study overall: Roughly linear declines in TCR beta diversity per million T cells occurred with age. Calculation of diversity from one million T cells yielded estimates considered to be underestimates.

V gave up 4 bases and J gave up 3 bases; unmatched junction bases: 6. This CDR3 has 15 residues. Germline V lookup: CDR1 MNHEY, CDR2 SVGEGT. As for this clonotype: What it binds is not known.

Together with a sample-barcoded 5' primer, a J-beta primer mix was included in a second PCR lasting about 7 to 11 cycles. A template-switch adaptor containing 12 random nucleotides labeled each cDNA molecule. TCRdb fed the 5' RACE reads into MiXCR, producing one record per CDR3 protein. The sample lists under 2 million distinct CDR3 sequences; approximately 32% were seen once. Sequenced: blood. The V gene is TRBV6-2 or TRBV6-3, the J gene TRBJ2-3; 8 bases agree with TRBD2. This TCR came from a woman aged 25 to 45 in good health. The CDR3 bases are TGTGCCAGCAGTTTGATCGGGACTAGTACAGATACGCAGTATTTT. Protein product: CASSLIGTSTDTQYF.